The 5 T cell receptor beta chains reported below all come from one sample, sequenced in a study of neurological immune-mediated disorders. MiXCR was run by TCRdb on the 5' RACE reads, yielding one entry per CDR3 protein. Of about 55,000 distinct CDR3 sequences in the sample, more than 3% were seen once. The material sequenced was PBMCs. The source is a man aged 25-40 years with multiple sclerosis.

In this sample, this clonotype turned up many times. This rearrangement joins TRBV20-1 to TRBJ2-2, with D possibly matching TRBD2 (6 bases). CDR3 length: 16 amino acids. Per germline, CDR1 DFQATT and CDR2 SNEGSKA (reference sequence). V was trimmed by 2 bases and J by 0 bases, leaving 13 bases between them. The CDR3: CSARPGGGANTGELFF. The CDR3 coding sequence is TGCAGTGCTAGACCCGGTGGAGGGGCGAACACCGGGGAGCTGTTTTTT.

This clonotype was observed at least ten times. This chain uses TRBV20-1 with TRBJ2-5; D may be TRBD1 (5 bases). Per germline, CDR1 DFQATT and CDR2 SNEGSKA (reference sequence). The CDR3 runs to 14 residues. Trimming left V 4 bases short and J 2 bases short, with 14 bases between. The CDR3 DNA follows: TGCAGTGCTAAACGCTGGCAGGGACAAGAGACCCAGTACTTC. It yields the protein CSAKRWQGQETQYF.

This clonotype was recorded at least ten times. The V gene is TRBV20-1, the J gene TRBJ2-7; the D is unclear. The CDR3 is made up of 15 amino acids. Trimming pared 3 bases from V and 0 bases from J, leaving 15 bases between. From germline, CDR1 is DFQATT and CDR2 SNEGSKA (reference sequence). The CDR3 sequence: CSARVLADGSYEQYF. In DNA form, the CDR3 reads TGCAGTGCTAGGGTACTTGCGGACGGCTCCTACGAGCAGTACTTC.

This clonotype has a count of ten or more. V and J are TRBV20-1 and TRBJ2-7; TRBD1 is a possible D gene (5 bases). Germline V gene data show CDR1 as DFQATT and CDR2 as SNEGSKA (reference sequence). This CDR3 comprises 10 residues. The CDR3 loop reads CSDSSREQYF. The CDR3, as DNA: TGCAGCGACAGTAGTCGCGAGCAGTACTTC.

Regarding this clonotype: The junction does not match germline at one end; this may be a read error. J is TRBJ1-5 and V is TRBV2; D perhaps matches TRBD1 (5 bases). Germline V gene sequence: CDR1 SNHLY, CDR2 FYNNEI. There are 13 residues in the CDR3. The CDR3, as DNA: TGTGCCACACGAGACAGTAGCAATCAGCCCCAGAATTTT. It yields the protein CATRDSSNQPQNF.